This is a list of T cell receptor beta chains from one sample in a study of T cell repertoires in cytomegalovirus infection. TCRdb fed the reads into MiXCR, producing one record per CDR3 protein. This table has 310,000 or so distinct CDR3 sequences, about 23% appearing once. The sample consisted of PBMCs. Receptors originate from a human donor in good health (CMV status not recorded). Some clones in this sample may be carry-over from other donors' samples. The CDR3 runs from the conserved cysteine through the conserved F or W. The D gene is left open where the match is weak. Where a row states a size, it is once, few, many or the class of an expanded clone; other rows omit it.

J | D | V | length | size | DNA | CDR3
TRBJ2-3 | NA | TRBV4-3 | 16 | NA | TGCGCCAGCAGCCAAGATCCCAGGGCGGGGACAGATACGCAGTATTTT | CASSQDPRAGTDTQYF
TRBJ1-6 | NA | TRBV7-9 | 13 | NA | TGTGCCAGCAGCTTATCGGAGGGATCACCCCTCCACTTT | CASSLSEGSPLHF
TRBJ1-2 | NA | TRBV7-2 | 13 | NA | TGTGCCAGCAGCCCGAGAGGGGGTGGAGGCTACACCTTC | CASSPRGGGGYTF
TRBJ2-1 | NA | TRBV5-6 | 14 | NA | TGTGCCAGCAGCTTCTACACCTCCTACAATGAGCAGTTCTTC | CASSFYTSYNEQFF
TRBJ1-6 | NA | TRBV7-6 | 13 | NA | TGTGCCAGCAGCTTTCAGAACGGGTCACCCCTCCACTTT | CASSFQNGSPLHF
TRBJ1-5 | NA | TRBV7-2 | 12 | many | TGTGCCAGCAGCTATGGGGGAAAGCCCCAGCATTTT | CASSYGGKPQHF
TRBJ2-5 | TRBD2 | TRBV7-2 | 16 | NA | TGTGCCAGCAGCCCGTTAGCGGGGAGCAGCCAAGAGACCCAGTACTTC | CASSPLAGSSQETQYF
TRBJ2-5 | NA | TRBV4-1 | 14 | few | TGCGCCAGCAGCCACCGGGTCCTACAAGAGACCCAGTACTTC | CASSHRVLQETQYF
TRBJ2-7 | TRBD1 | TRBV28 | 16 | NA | TGTGCCAGCAGTTCCCCTGCCGGGACAGGGGCCGGCGAGCAGTACTTC | CASSSPAGTGAGEQYF
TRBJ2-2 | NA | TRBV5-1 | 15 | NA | TGCGCCAGCAGCTTGGCGACTCTAGCGACCGGGGAGCTGTTTTTT | CASSLATLATGELFF
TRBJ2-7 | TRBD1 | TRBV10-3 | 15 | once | TGTGCCATCAGTGCTCTGGACAGGGGGTGCTACGAGCAGTACTTC | CAISALDRGCYEQYF
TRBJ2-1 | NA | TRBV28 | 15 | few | TGTGCCAGCAGTCCCATAGACGGAAAGAAGAATGAGCAGTTCTTC | CASSPIDGKKNEQFF
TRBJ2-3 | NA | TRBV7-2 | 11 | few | TGTGCCAGCAGCTTAGACGATTTGCAGTATTTT | CASSLDDLQYF
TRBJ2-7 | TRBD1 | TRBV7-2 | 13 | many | TGTGCCAGCAGCGCCGGACAGGGGAGGGAGCAGTACTTC | CASSAGQGREQYF
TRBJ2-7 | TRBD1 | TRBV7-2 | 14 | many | TGTGCCAGCAGCCCCGGGACAGGGGTAGCAGGGCAGTACTTC | CASSPGTGVAGQYF
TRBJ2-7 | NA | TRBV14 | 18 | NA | TGTGCCAGCAGCCAAGATACAGGGCGTGACATACTCTCCTACGAGCAGTACTTC | CASSQDTGRDILSYEQYF
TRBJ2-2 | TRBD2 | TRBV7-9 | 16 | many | TGTGCCAGCAGCTTGCGGGAGGGCCCTCGGGCCGGGGAGCTGTTTTTT | CASSLREGPRAGELFF
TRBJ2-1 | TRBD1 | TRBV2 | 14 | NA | TGTGCCAGCAGCCTGGACAGGGGGCCCAATGAGCAGTTCTTC | CASSLDRGPNEQFF
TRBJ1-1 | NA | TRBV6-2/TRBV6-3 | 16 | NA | TGTGCCAGCAGTCAAGTAGCATCCGGGACGGACACTGAAGCTTTCTTT | CASSQVASGTDTEAFF
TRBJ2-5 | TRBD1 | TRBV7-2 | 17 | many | TGTGCCAGCAGCTCTCCGAGGGGGCGGAGACCGAGGGGGACCCAGTACTTC | CASSSPRGRRPRGTQYF
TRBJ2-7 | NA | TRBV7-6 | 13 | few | TGTGCCAGCAGCTTAGATATAAGGGACGAGCAGTACTTC | CASSLDIRDEQYF
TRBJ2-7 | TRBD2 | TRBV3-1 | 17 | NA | TGTGCCAGCAGCCAAGGATCTGCGGGAGGGCCATTGTACGAGCAGTACTTC | CASSQGSAGGPLYEQYF
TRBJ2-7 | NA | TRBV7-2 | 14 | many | TGTGCCAGCAGCTTAGGCAGAAGCTCCTACGAGCAGTACTTC | CASSLGRSSYEQYF
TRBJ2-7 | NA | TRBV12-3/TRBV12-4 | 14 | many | TGTGCCAGCAGCCCCCAGGGTCGAAGCGGCGAGCAGTACTTC | CASSPQGRSGEQYF
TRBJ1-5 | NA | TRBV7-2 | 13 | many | TGTGCCAGCAGCTTACGAGTGGGTCAGCCCCAGCATTTT | CASSLRVGQPQHF
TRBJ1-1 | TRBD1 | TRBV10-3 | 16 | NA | TGTGCCTCAACACGGGAGACAGGGCTGATGAACACTGAAGCTTTCTTT | CASTRETGLMNTEAFF
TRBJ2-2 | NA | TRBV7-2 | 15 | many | TGTGCCAGCAGCCCCGGGGGCTTGAACACCGGGGAGCTGTTTTTT | CASSPGGLNTGELFF
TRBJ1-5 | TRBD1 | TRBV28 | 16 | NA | TGTGCCAGCAGTTCCCAAGGACAGGCTTACAATCAGCCCCAGCATTTT | CASSSQGQAYNQPQHF
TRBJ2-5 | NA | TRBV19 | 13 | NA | TGTGCCAGTAGTCCAAGACAGTGGGAGACCCAGTACTTC | CASSPRQWETQYF
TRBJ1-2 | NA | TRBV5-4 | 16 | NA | TGTGCCAGCAGCATCACGGGGGGGACGTGGGTAGGAGGCTACACCTTC | CASSITGGTWVGGYTF
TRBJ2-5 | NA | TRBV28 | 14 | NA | TGTGCCAGCAGTCCGGGACGGACTGAAGAGACCCAGTACTTC | CASSPGRTEETQYF
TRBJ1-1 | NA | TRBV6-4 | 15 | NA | TGTGCCAGCAGTGACCGGTCGACAGTGAACACTGAAGCTTTCTTT | CASSDRSTVNTEAFF
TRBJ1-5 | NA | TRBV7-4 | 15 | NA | TGTGCCAGCAGCTCGACAGGCGATAGCAATCAGCCCCAGCATTTT | CASSSTGDSNQPQHF